This TCR beta chain was profiled in a study of T cells in Graves' hyperthyroidism and ophthalmopathy. This clonotype was detected a few times. Germline loops: CDR1 DFQATT, CDR2 SNEGSKA (reference sequence). Trimming removed 6 bases from V and 6 bases from J; junction bases left unmatched: 10. The CDR3 runs to 13 residues. RNA transcripts served as the template for amplifying TCR beta CDR3 regions. First-round RT-PCR targeting the TCR CDR3 was performed with the HTBI primer set. TCRdb re-called the multiplex PCR reads with MiXCR, one entry per CDR3 protein. The table includes fewer than 400,000 distinct CDR3 sequences, roughly 25% detected once.

This clonotype originated in a man aged 50 to 59 with Graves' hyperthyroidism. Sequenced: blood. The J gene is TRBJ1-2, the V gene TRBV20-1; 7 bases align to TRBD1. The CDR3 coding sequence is TGCAGTGCAGGGGGCAGGGGACGAAATGGCTACACCTTC. It is translated as CSAGGRGRNGYTF.